This is a list of T cell receptor beta chains from one sample in a study of STAT5B mutations in CD4+ large granular lymphocyte leukemia. Profiled with immunoSEQ multiplex PCR; TCRdb holds only in-frame clones, not every one. This table has some 21,000 clones, around three quarters appearing once. Sequences were obtained from CD4+ T cells from blood buffy coats. The receptors come from a human donor in good health. Both conserved end residues are part of each CDR3. A D gene is named only where the DNA matches it firmly. Rows may omit the clone size; those that give it use once, few, many or a size class.

abundance	d_gene	v_gene	j_gene	CDR3aa	CDR3nt
once	-	TRBV6-5	TRBJ2-5	CASSYGQAPGGTQYF	TGTGCCAGCAGTTACGGGCAGGCCCCCGGGGGGACCCAGTACTTC
-	-	TRBV4-1	TRBJ1-3	CASSQEVAGTTIYF	TGCGCCAGCAGCCAAGAAGTAGCTGGCACCACCATATATTTT
few	-	TRBV11-3	TRBJ1-1	CASSLVFRNTEAFF	TGTGCCAGCAGCTTAGTTTTCAGGAACACTGAAGCTTTCTTT
-	-	TRBV7-9	TRBJ1-4	CASSYGGLTTNEKLFF	TGTGCCAGCAGTTACGGCGGATTGACAACTAATGAAAAACTGTTTTTT
-	TRBD1	TRBV9	TRBJ2-1	CASSAKGQGGNEQFF	TGTGCCAGCAGCGCGAAGGGACAGGGTGGCAATGAGCAGTTCTTC
-	-	TRBV28	TRBJ1-6	CASSFLSDFLHF	TGTGCCAGCAGTTTCCTATCGGACTTCCTCCACTTT
-	TRBD1	TRBV19	TRBJ2-3	CASSDRGDTQYF	TGTGCCAGTAGCGACAGGGGGGATACGCAGTATTTT
-	-	TRBV10-1	TRBJ1-5	CASGDSNQPQHF	TGCGCCAGCGGGGACAGCAATCAGCCCCAGCATTTT
-	TRBD2	TRBV6-4	TRBJ2-5	CASSGREGETQYF	TGTGCCAGCAGTGGCAGGGAGGGGGAGACCCAGTACTTC
-	-	TRBV11-2	TRBJ1-2	CASSPAGSYGYTF	TGTGCCAGCAGCCCGGCCGGCAGCTATGGCTACACCTTC
few	-	TRBV2	TRBJ1-2	CASTPITGGYTF	TGTGCCAGCACCCCCATTACGGGTGGCTACACCTTC
-	TRBD2	TRBV2	TRBJ2-7	CASSEVLAGDEQYF	TGTGCCAGCAGCGAAGTTCTAGCGGGAGACGAGCAGTACTTC
-	-	TRBV11-2	TRBJ2-5	CASSSGRTTQETQYF	TGTGCCAGCAGCTCTGGCAGGACGACCCAAGAGACCCAGTACTTC
-	TRBD1	TRBV19	TRBJ1-1	CASSTTGGWRQAFF	TGTGCCAGTAGTACGACAGGGGGCTGGAGGCAAGCTTTCTTT
-	-	TRBV5-1	TRBJ2-1	CASSQYRDDNEQFF	TGCGCCAGCAGCCAATACCGGGACGACAATGAGCAGTTCTTC
-	-	TRBV6-5	TRBJ1-6	CASRTSGLNTSPLHF	TGTGCCAGCAGGACCTCAGGGTTGAACACTTCACCCCTCCACTTT
-	-	TRBV25-1	TRBJ2-2	CASSDANTGELFF	TGTGCCAGCAGTGACGCAAACACCGGGGAGCTGTTTTTT
-	TRBD2	TRBV2	TRBJ2-1	CASGGTSGTNEQFF	TGTGCCAGCGGGGGGACTAGCGGGACTAATGAGCAGTTCTTC
few	-	TRBV10-3	TRBJ1-2	CAISESGDYYGYTF	TGTGCCATCAGTGAGTCTGGGGATTACTATGGCTACACCTTC
-	TRBD1	TRBV7-8	TRBJ2-7	CASSPVPTTGLSSYEQYF	TGTGCCAGCAGCCCCGTACCTACGACAGGGTTAAGCTCCTACGAGCAGTACTTC
few	TRBD2	TRBV6-5	TRBJ2-5	CASTTGTSGRKTQYF	TGTGCCAGCACAACCGGGACTAGCGGGAGAAAGACCCAGTACTTC
-	-	TRBV10-3	TRBJ1-1	CAISPGTTNTEAFF	TGTGCCATCAGCCCAGGGACCACGAACACTGAAGCTTTCTTT
few	-	TRBV10-1	TRBJ2-6	CASSAQTSTGANVLTF	TGCGCCAGCAGTGCCCAAACTAGTACTGGGGCCAACGTCCTGACTTTC
once	TRBD2	TRBV15	TRBJ2-1	CATSVRLAGHNEQFF	TGTGCCACCAGCGTCCGACTAGCGGGGCACAATGAGCAGTTCTTC
-	TRBD1	TRBV30	TRBJ2-7	CAWSPDRGDEQYF	TGTGCCTGGAGTCCGGACAGGGGTGACGAGCAGTACTTC
-	TRBD1	TRBV9	TRBJ2-5	CASSVRDSINQETQYF	TGTGCCAGCAGCGTCCGGGACAGCATAAACCAAGAGACCCAGTACTTC
-	-	TRBV19	TRBJ2-3	CASSIGRAHGDTQYF	TGTGCCAGTAGTATTGGCAGGGCGCACGGCGATACGCAGTATTTT
-	-	TRBV30	TRBJ2-7	CAWSAEGYDEQYF	TGTGCCTGGAGTGCCGAGGGATACGACGAGCAGTACTTC
-	-	TRBV27	TRBJ2-7	CASKAQTSYEQYF	TGTGCCAGCAAGGCCCAAACCTCCTACGAGCAGTACTTC
-	-	TRBV5-4	TRBJ2-3	CASSYYRGSSTDTQYF	TGTGCCAGCAGCTACTATAGGGGATCAAGCACAGATACGCAGTATTTT
-	TRBD2	TRBV11-1	TRBJ2-3	CASNPGGADTQYF	TGTGCCAGCAACCCCGGGGGGGCTGATACGCAGTATTTT
-	-	TRBV2	TRBJ2-5	CASSKDHQETQYF	TGTGCCAGCAGTAAGGACCACCAAGAGACCCAGTACTTC
-	TRBD1	TRBV2	TRBJ2-7	CARRQGLYEQYF	TGTGCCAGGAGACAGGGTCTCTACGAGCAGTACTTC
-	TRBD2	TRBV10-2	TRBJ2-1	CASGPAGGGNEQFF	TGCGCCAGCGGACCAGCGGGAGGTGGGAATGAGCAGTTCTTC
-	-	TRBV9	TRBJ2-7	CASSVTTGDHYEQYF	TGTGCCAGCAGCGTCACAACAGGAGACCACTACGAGCAGTACTTC
-	TRBD2	TRBV10-2	TRBJ2-3	CASSEPTPGLAGGSTDTQYF	TGCGCCAGCAGTGAGCCGACCCCAGGACTAGCGGGAGGGAGCACAGATACGCAGTATTTT
-	-	TRBV2	TRBJ2-2	CASSEVWTRLNTGELFF	TGTGCCAGCAGTGAAGTATGGACACGGTTGAACACCGGGGAGCTGTTTTTT
once	-	TRBV9	TRBJ2-1	CASSRGAGNNEQFF	TGTGCCAGCAGCCGGGGGGCCGGGAACAATGAGCAGTTCTTC
few	-	TRBV4-2	TRBJ1-2	CASSQVYGVGGTSGYTF	TGTGCCAGCAGCCAAGTTTATGGGGTTGGGGGTACGAGCGGCTACACCTTC
-	-	TRBV5-8	TRBJ2-3	CASSRSSTDTQYF	TGTGCCAGCAGCAGGTCTAGCACAGATACGCAGTATTTT
-	-	TRBV19	TRBJ1-1	CASSIVNRNTEAFF	TGTGCCAGTAGTATAGTGAACAGGAACACTGAAGCTTTCTTT
-	-	TRBV2	TRBJ2-7	CASSGLYEQYF	TGTGCCAGCAGTGGTCTCTATGAGCAGTACTTC
-	-	TRBV10-3	TRBJ2-7	CAISVQGGGEQYF	TGTGCCATCAGTGTTCAAGGGGGTGGGGAGCAGTACTTC
-	-	TRBV6-1	TRBJ2-1	CASSLREQYNEQFF	TGTGCCAGCAGTCTCCGGGAGCAATACAATGAGCAGTTCTTC
-	TRBD2	TRBV2	TRBJ2-3	CASSWAGGTTDTQYF	TGTGCCAGCAGTTGGGCGGGAGGGACCACAGATACGCAGTATTTT
-	-	TRBV6-5	TRBJ2-7	CASSYSGEAGYEQYF	TGTGCCAGCAGTTACTCGGGGGAGGCGGGCTACGAGCAGTACTTC
-	TRBD1	TRBV29-1	TRBJ1-1	CSVESPDRSYTEAFF	TGCAGCGTTGAGAGCCCGGACAGGAGCTACACTGAAGCTTTCTTT
few	-	TRBV5-5	TRBJ2-6	CASHTSGANVLTF	TGTGCCAGTCATACCTCTGGGGCCAACGTCCTGACTTTC